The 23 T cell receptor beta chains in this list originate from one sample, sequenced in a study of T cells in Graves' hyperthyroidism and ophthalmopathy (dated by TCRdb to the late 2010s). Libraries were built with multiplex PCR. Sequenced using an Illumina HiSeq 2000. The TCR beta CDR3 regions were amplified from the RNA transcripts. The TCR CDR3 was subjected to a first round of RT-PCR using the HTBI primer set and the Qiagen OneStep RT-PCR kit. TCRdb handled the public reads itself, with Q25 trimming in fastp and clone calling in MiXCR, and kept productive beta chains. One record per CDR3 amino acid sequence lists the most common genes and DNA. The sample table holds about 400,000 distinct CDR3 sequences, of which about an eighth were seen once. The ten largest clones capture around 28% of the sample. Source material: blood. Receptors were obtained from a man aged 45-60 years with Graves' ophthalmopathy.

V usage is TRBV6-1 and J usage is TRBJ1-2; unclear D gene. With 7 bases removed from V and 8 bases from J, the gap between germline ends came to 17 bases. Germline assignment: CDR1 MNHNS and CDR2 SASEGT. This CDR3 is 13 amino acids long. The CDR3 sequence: CASTMGRVDGYTF. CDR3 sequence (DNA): TGTGCCAGCACCATGGGGAGGGTGGACGGCTACACCTTC.

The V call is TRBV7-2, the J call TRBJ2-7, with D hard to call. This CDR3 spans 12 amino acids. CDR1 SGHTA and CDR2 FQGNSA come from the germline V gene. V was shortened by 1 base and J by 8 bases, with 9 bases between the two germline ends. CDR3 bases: TGTGCCAGCAGCTTAGGGGTTAACCAGCAGTACTTC. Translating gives CASSLGVNQQYF.

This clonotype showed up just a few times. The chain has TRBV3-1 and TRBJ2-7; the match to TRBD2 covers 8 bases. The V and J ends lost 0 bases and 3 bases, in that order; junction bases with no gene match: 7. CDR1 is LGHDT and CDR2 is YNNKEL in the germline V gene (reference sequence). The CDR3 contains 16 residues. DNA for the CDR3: TGTGCCAGCAGCCAAGATCTCGTGACTAGCGTCTACGAGCAGTACTTC. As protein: CASSQDLVTSVYEQYF.

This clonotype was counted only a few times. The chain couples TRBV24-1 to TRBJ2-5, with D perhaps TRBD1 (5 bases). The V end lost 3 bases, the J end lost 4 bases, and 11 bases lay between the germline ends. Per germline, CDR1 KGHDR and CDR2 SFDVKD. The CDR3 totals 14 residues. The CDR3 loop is CATSDRQSAETQYF. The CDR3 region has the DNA TGTGCCACCAGTGATCGACAGTCCGCAGAGACCCAGTACTTC.

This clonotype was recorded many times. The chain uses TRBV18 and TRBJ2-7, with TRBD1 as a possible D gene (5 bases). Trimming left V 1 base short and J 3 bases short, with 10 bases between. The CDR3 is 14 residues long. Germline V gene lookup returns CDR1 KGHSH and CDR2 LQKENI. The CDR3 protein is CASSPQGRDYEQYF. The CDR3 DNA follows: TGTGCCAGCTCACCACAGGGCAGGGACTACGAGCAGTACTTC.

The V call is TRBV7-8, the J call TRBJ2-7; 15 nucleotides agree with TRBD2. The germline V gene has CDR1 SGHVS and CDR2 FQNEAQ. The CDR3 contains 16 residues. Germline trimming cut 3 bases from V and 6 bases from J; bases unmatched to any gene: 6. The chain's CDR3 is CASSLAPGLAGGEQYF. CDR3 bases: TGTGCCAGCAGCTTGGCCCCGGGACTAGCGGGAGGCGAGCAGTACTTC.

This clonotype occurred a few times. The CDR3 sequence is CASSNAGVAGELFF. CDR3 DNA sequence: TGTGCCAGTAGTAACGCGGGAGTGGCCGGGGAGCTGTTTTTT. The chain combines TRBV19 with TRBJ2-2; 7 nucleotides align to TRBD2. Germline V CDR1 and CDR2: LNHDA, SQIVND (reference sequence). The CDR3 extends over 14 amino acids. Trimming took 4 bases from V and 6 from J; bases not matched to a gene: 5.

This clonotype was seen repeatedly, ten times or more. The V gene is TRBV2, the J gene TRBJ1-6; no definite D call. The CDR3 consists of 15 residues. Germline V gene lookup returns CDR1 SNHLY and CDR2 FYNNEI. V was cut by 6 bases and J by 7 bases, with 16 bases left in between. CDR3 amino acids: CASSVGRYQNSPLHF. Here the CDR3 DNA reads TGTGCCAGCAGCGTGGGTCGCTACCAAAATTCACCCCTCCACTTT.

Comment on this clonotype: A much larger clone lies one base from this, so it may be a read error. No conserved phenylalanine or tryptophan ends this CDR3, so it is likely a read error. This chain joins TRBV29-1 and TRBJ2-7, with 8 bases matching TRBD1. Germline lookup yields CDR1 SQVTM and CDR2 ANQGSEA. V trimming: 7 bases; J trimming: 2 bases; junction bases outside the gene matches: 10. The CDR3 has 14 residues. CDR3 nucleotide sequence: TGCAGCGCCCTAGGGACAGGCGAAACCTACGAGCAGTACTCC. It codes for CSALGTGETYEQYS.

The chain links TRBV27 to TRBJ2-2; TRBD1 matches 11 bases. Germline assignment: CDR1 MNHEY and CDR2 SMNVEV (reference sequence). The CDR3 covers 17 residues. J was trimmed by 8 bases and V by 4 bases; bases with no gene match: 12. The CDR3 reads CASSSDRGRDPPGELFF. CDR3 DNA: TGTGCCAGCAGTTCGGACAGGGGGCGCGATCCCCCGGGGGAGCTGTTTTTT.

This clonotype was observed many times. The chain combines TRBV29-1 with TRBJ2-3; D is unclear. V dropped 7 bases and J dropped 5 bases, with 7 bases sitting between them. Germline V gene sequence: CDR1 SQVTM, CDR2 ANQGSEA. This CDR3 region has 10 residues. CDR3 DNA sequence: TGCAGCGGTGTGGAAGATACGCAGTATTTT. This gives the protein CSGVEDTQYF.

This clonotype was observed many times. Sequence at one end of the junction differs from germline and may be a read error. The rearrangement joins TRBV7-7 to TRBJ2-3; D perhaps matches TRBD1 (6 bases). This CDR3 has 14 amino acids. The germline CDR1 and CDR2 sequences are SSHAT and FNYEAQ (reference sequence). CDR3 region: CASSSGDGTDTQYF. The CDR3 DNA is TGTGCTAGCAGCTCAGGGGACGGCACAGATACGCAGTATTTT.

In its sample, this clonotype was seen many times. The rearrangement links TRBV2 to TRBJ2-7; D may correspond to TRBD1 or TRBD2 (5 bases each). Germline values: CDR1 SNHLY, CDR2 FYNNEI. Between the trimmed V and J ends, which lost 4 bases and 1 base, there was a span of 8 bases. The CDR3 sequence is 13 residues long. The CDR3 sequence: CASSGGGSYEQYF. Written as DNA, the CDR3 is TGTGCCAGCAGTGGGGGCGGGTCCTACGAGCAGTACTTC. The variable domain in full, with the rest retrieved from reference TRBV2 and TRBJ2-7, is EPEVTQTPSHQVTQMGQEVILRCVPISNHLYFYWYRQILGQKVEFLVSFYNNEISEKSEIFDDQFSVERPDGSNFTLKIRSTKLEDSAMYFCASSGGGSYEQYFGPGTRLTVT.

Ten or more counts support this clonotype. CDR3 amino acids: CATSDPSGQSSTDTQYF. The CDR3 region has the DNA TGTGCCACCAGTGACCCCTCCGGACAGTCGAGCACAGATACGCAGTATTTT. J is TRBJ2-3 and V is TRBV24-1; weak D call: TRBD1 (6 bases). CDR3 length: 17 amino acids. In germline, CDR1 is KGHDR, CDR2 SFDVKD. Trimming stripped 4 bases from V and 0 bases from J, with 16 bases between.

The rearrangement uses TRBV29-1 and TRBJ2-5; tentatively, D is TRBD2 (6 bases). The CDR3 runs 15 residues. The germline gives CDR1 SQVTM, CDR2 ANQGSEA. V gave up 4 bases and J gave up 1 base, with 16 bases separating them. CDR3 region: CSVVWEAGTQETQYF. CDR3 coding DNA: TGCAGCGTTGTGTGGGAGGCAGGGACCCAAGAGACCCAGTACTTC.

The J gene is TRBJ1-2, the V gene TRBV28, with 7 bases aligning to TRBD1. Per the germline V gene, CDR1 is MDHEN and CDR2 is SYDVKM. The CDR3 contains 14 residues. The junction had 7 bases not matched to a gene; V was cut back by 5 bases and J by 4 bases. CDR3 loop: CASSTGQWVYGYTF. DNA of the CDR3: TGTGCCAGCAGTACGGGACAGTGGGTCTATGGCTACACCTTC.

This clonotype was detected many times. The CDR3 region is CAWREGSYEQYF. The CDR3, as DNA: TGTGCCTGGAGGGAAGGTTCCTACGAGCAGTACTTC. The chain is built from TRBV30 and TRBJ2-7; no definite D call. This CDR3 contains 12 residues. The germline V and J ends were trimmed by 3 bases and 1 base, with 7 bases remaining between them. CDR1 GTSNPN and CDR2 SVGIG come from the germline V gene (reference sequence).

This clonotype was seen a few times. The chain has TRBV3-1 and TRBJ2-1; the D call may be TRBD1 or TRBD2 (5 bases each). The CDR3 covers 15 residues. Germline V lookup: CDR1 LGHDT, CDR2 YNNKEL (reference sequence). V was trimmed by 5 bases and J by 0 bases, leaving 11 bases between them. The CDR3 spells CASSSPGASYNEQFF. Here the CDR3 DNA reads TGTGCCAGCAGCTCCCCCGGGGCCTCCTACAATGAGCAGTTCTTC.

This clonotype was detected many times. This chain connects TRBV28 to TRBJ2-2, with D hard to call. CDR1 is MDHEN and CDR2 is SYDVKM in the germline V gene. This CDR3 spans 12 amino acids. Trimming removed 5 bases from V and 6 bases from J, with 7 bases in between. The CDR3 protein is CASSSVAGELFF. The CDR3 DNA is TGTGCCAGCAGTAGTGTGGCCGGGGAGCTGTTTTTT.

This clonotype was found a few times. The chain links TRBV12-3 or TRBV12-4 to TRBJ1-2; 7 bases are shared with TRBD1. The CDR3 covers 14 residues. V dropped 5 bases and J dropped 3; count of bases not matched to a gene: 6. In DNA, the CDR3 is TGTGCCAGCAGTAAGACAGGGTTTGACTATGGCTACACCTTC. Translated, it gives CASSKTGFDYGYTF.

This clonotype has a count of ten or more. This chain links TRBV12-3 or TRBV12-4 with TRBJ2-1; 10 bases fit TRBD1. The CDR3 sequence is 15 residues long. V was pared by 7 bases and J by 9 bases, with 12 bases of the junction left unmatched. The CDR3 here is CASTTGGQGTGEQFF. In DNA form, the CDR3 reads TGTGCCAGCACCACAGGGGGACAGGGGACGGGTGAGCAGTTCTTC.

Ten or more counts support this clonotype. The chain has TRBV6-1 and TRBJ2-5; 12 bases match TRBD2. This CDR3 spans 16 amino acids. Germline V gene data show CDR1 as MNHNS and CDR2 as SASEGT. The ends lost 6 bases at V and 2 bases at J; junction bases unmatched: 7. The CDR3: CASRFPGLAGQETQYF. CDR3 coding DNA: TGTGCCAGCAGGTTCCCCGGACTAGCGGGACAAGAGACCCAGTACTTC.

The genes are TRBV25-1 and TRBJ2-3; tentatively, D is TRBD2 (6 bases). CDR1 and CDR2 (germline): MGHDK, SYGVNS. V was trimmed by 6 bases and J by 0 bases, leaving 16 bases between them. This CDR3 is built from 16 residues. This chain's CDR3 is CASSQIGGASTDTQYF. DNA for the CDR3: TGTGCCAGCAGCCAAATAGGCGGGGCTAGCACAGATACGCAGTATTTT. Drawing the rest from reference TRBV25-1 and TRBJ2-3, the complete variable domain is EADIYQTPRYLVIGTGKKITLECSQTMGHDKMYWYQQDPGMELHLIHYSYGVNSTEKGDLSSESTVSRIRTEHFPLTLESARPSHTSQYLCASSQIGGASTDTQYFGPGTRLTVL.